This T cell receptor (beta chain) is drawn from a study of cytomegalovirus exposure and HLA in healthy donors (dated 2017 in TCRdb). Regarding the research as a whole: According to an earlier analysis of 587 of the donors, about 179 million T cells yielded 95 million to 140 million unique TCR beta sequences and around 300 Gb of sequence data. A handful of DR-DQ haplotypes were handled as single units for association and clustering because linkage in the cohort was strong. To decide whether each TCR beta V gene segment behaved as functional or pseudogenic, an earlier analysis of some 600 of the donors relied on high-throughput TCR beta sequencing. Donor age, sex, ethnicity and CMV serostatus were compiled alongside the repertoire data. Every discovery cohort repertoire had been produced on one sequencing platform. The T cell repertoires of under 750 subjects were profiled by immunosequencing and related to cytomegalovirus serostatus. In addition to the first cohort of 666 subjects, a separate validation cohort of approximately 110 different subjects was used. The number of donors typed differed by locus, with about 629-630 for A, B, C, DRB1 and DQB1, around 520 for DQA1, over 600 for DPA1, and under 490 for DPB1. Of the roughly 400 genotyped donors, approximately 80% were placed in the genetic ancestry cluster associated with self-reported Caucasian donors. HLA typing covered class I and class II loci at four-digit resolution. The study was designed to test whether signatures of past pathogen exposure could be identified by cataloging public T cell receptors. To predict cytomegalovirus infection status, the study combined high-throughput TCR immunosequencing, statistical association of individual TCRs with disease status, and machine learning. Rather than using new phenotypic data, the later analysis identified candidate immune exposures from TCR beta sequences and from how often those sequences occurred across donors. A later analysis re-analyzed previously published TCR beta repertoires from roughly 690 donors and added high-resolution HLA genotyping to study TCR occurrence patterns. Across 300 to 400 genotyped donors of the cohort, an average of approximately 200,000 unique TCR beta nucleotide sequences per donor were sequenced, and roughly a sixth of those sequences were non-productive. Genome-wide SNP genotypes for about 55% of the roughly 670 donors were used in a later genetic analysis, which treated that subset as a discovery cohort. Roughly 300 gigabases of sequencing data and around 87 million unique TCR sequences were included in an early release covering around 650 HLA-typed donors. Results the study describes overall, beyond this receptor: Most TCR sequences were observed very rarely across donors, whereas some public TCRs were present in many individuals. In a later analysis, HLA-associated TCR beta chains showed more clonal expansion and lower generation probabilities than non-associated chains that were equally common. The only immune exposure information available for the cohort was CMV serostatus. An earlier analysis of approximately 540 of the donors showed that most TCR beta V segments appeared in productive rearrangements either about 87% or about 30% of the time, which broadly matched IMGT annotations. The authors suggested that the approach could potentially be generalized to other disease states and immunological phenotypes. Cytomegalovirus status was reported to be diagnosed by the classifier with high specificity and sensitivity in both the original and validation cohorts. In vitro tests confirmed that three of the cytomegalovirus-associated TCR beta chains recognize cytomegalovirus antigens. Because the 87-base-pair reads could not distinguish some IMGT-functional V segments, including TRBV6-2 and TRBV6-3, those segments were excluded. The presence/absence analyses assumed that sequencing depth was roughly uniform across donors, and that assumption may not be true. The sequencing pipeline was judged likely to have produced a cluster of highly shared sequence variants as a technical artifact. In a later analysis, TCR association rates were found to vary across HLA loci, with the most associated TCRs seen for DRB1 alleles and the fewest for HLA-C alleles. In this cohort, only TCR beta chains were sequenced, and detectable features were limited by the absence of alpha or paired-chain data. Linkage disequilibrium might explain the correlated functional status among segregating V segments, but an unknown experimental factor could not be ruled out. The study listed 164 TCR beta chains as associated with cytomegalovirus. According to a later analysis, parvovirus B19, influenza, CMV and Epstein-Barr virus appeared linked to several top co-occurrence clusters. According to a later analysis, most CMV-associated TCR beta chains appeared to be HLA-restricted, and the HLA associations seemed to be driven largely by CMV exposure. At a false discovery rate of 0.05, a later analysis linked about 17,000 TCR beta sequences to specific HLA alleles. When HLA alleles, especially DR and DQ, strongly co-occurred, TCR associations were difficult to assign to individual alleles. Over 15 rarely observed V segments, including chromosome 9 orphons, were excluded from the earlier analysis of 550 to 700 of the donors because counts were too low. According to a later genetic analysis, donors in an Asian-associated ancestry cluster had fewer N-insertions in productive TCRs than the approximately 630-donor mean. A further reported finding was that TCR beta sequences accurately predicted the HLA-A and HLA-B alleles for most subjects in the first cohort. Because HLA typing was missing for some donors at each locus, association tests included only the typed subset. In a later genetic analysis, a missense DCLRE1C variant was associated with V-gene and J-gene trimming of TCR beta chains, and the association was replicated in an independent cohort.

Receptors were amplified or captured by the immunoSEQ multiplex PCR assay. The multiplex PCR relied on a mix of 60 forward primers for TCR Vbeta segments and 13 reverse primers for TCR Jbeta segments. The CDR3 region of rearranged TCR beta genes was amplified from genomic DNA by a multiplex PCR assay. The amplified TCR beta libraries were sequenced on the Illumina HiSeq System as 87-base-pair reads. For the original study's pipeline: Across the 500 to 750 repertoires, a later analysis counted roughly 77 million unique TCR beta chains, 9.5 million to 12 million of which were shared by at least two donors. Raw reads were error-corrected and collapsed into unique sequences by a nearest-neighbor algorithm in which closely related sequences were merged to remove PCR and sequencing errors. Alignment of CDR3 sequences to IMGT reference sequences was used to assign V, D and J gene segments. Each retained sequence needed at least a six-nucleotide match to both a V gene segment and a J gene segment. A rearrangement counted as productive if the CDR3 had no stop codons and remained in frame with V and J, and every other rearrangement counted as non-productive. CDR3 was defined by IMGT convention, running from the second conserved V-encoded cysteine to the conserved J-encoded phenylalanine. The earlier analysis of about 530 of the donors excluded any sequence lacking an unambiguous match to a single V gene segment. In an earlier analysis of approximately 550 of the donors, V segments were called functional above 56.7% productive rearrangements and were called segregating when the between-donor standard deviation exceeded 5%. A statistical classification framework was developed to diagnose cytomegalovirus status using the catalog of TCR beta chain sequences. A later analysis assigned V and J genes by comparing TCR nucleotide sequences with IMGT/GENE-DB human TR gene sequences. A later analysis assigned CDR3 sequences and most-parsimonious VDJ recombination scenarios with the TCRdist pipeline. In a later analysis, each TCR beta chain was defined by its CDR3 amino acid sequence together with its V-gene family, and reads without a unique V-gene family were excluded. In a later analysis, approximately 640 highly shared, low-generation-probability nucleotide sequences were removed to address suspected cross-contamination and a sequencing artifact. A later analysis calculated a clonal expansion index for each public chain from normalized within-repertoire ranks of inferred template counts. Generation probabilities in a later analysis came from a VDJ recombination model fitted to out-of-frame rearrangements, and those results were checked against IGoR. In a later analysis, TCR-TCR, TCR-HLA and TCR-CMV co-occurrence was scored with hypergeometric tests, and a repertoire-size bias correction was applied to TCR pairs. A later analysis estimated false discovery rates by permuting HLA or CMV assignments 20 times. In a later analysis, co-occurring TCRs were grouped using DBSCAN, and TCRdist sequence similarity was added for clustering within HLA-allele-positive subsets. Repertoires with fewer than 30,000 or more than 120,000 public chains, plus five repertoires with anomalous nucleotide sharing, were excluded from co-occurrence clustering. TCRdb holds this immuneACCESS table with in-frame rearrangements only. Some clones are missing; in checked studies, unresolved V genes explain under half, and the rest has no known cause. V, J and clone size reflect that table, while D and trimming were determined from the DNA. Recorded for this sample are more than 85,000 clones; roughly two thirds of them occurred a single time. The ten largest account for about 6.7% of the sample.

In total, 500 to 700 healthy bone marrow donors made up the cohort. Cohort members were all nominally healthy when sampled, although unrecorded immune exposures were likely present. The donor was CMV seronegative and was included in the group of a few hundred seronegative cohort members. Every donor gave a peripheral blood sample, and the peripheral blood mononuclear cells from that sample were used for TCR beta sequencing. The Qiagen DNeasy Blood Extraction Kit was used to extract genomic DNA from the blood cell samples. The CDR3 sequence holds 12 residues, the cysteine and phenylalanine included. The entry retains the CDR3 DNA only, 36 bases that are in frame from base 1. CDR1 and CDR2, looked up from the germline V gene, are SGHTA and FQGNSA. V trim: 6 bases; J trim: 5 bases; unmatched bases: 4. This clone was detected only a few times. The specificity of this receptor is unknown. No much larger clone exists at a distance of one base, and base qualities are not known.

The sample was PBMCs. The source of this sequence is a woman aged 25 to 45 in good health and CMV-seronegative. The chain is encoded by TRBV7-2 joined to TRBJ2-7, with TRBD1 identical over 7 junction bases. The CDR3 amino acid sequence is: CASRKTGNEQYF. The nucleotide sequence reads TGTGCCAGCAGGAAGACAGGGAACGAGCAGTACTTC.